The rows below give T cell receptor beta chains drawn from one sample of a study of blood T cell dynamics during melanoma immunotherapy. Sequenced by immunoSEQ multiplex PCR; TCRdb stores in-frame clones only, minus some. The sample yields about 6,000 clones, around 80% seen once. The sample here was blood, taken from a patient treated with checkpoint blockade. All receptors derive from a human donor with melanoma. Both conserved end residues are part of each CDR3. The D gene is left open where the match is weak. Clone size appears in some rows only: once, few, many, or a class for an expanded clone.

TGTGCCCGCAGCTGGGGGGGAGGGATGGGTGCTACGCAGTATTTT CARSWGGGMGATQYF NA TRBJ2-3 TRBV5-6 TRBD2
TGTGCCACCAGCGGGAATACAGGGATTAATGAAAAACTGTTTTTT CATSGNTGINEKLFF once TRBJ1-4 TRBV15 NA
TGTGCCAGCTCACCTCCCCCCAGATCTTTACACGGTCAGCCCCAGCATTTT CASSPPPRSLHGQPQHF NA TRBJ1-5 TRBV18 NA
TGCAGCGTTGTAAATGGTCTACCCGGTGGGGAGCTGTTTTTT CSVVNGLPGGELFF NA TRBJ2-2 TRBV29-1 NA
TGTGCCAGCAGCTCCCGAGCCTGGACAGGCGAGGAGGGCTACACCTTC CASSSRAWTGEEGYTF NA TRBJ1-2 TRBV13 TRBD1
TGTGCCAGCAGTACCCGGACAGGGAGTAACTATGGCTACACCTTC CASSTRTGSNYGYTF NA TRBJ1-2 TRBV27 TRBD1
TGCGCCAGCGCTTCGGGAGTTTCAAGAAACACTGAAGCTTTCTTT CASASGVSRNTEAFF NA TRBJ1-1 TRBV5-1 NA
TGTGCCAGCAGCTTACGGGACATAGCCCGCAAAGGCTACACCTTC CASSLRDIARKGYTF NA TRBJ1-2 TRBV5-8 NA
TGCGCCAGCAGCGGGACCGGGACAGGGGGCACAGAGACCCAGTACTTC CASSGTGTGGTETQYF NA TRBJ2-5 TRBV5-1 TRBD1
TGCGCCAGCAGCCAAGATCGGACTAGCGGGGGCCGATATGGCCCCTACAATGAGCAGTTCTTC CASSQDRTSGGRYGPYNEQFF NA TRBJ2-1 TRBV4-1 TRBD2
TGTGCCTGGAGCGGGGCAGGGGGAGGGAATCAGCCCCAGCATTTT CAWSGAGGGNQPQHF NA TRBJ1-5 TRBV30 TRBD1